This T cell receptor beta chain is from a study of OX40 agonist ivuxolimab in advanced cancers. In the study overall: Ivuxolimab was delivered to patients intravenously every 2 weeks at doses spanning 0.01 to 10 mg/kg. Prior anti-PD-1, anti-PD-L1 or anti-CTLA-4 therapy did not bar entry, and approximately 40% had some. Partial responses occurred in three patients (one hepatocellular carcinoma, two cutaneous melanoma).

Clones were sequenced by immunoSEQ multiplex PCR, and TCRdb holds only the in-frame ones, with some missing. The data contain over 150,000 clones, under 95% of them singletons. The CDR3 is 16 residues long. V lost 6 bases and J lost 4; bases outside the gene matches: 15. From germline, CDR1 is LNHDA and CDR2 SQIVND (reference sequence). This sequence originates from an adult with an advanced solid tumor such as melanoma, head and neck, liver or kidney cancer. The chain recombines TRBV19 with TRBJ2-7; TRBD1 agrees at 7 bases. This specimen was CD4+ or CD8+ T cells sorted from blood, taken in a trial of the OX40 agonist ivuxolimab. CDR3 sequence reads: CASSTLYRDSPYEQYF. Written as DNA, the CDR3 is TGTGCCAGTAGCACCCTTTACCGGGACAGCCCTTACGAGCAGTACTTC.